This passage covers 24 T cell receptor beta chains from one sample sequenced in a study of identical twins. TCRdb reanalysed the 5' RACE reads using MiXCR and keeps one entry per CDR3 protein. The repertoire has 400,000 to 600,000 distinct CDR3 sequences, 20% to 25% of them found once; the top ten carry around 0.47%. This same sample was also part of a study on yellow fever vaccine responses in identical twins.

Input material: CD4+ T cells sorted from blood. Receptors originate from a woman aged 18-29 years in good health.

The V call is TRBV4-1, the J call TRBJ2-1, with 8 nucleotides matching TRBD2. CDR1 and CDR2 (germline): MGHRA, YSYEKL. This CDR3 has 17 residues. The V segment lost 0 bases and the J segment 8 bases; nucleotides outside the gene matches: 12. CDR3 coding DNA: TGCGCCAGCAGCCAAGATCCCCGCCGGGGGGGTACCCATGAGCAGTTCTTC. Amino acid sequence: CASSQDPRRGGTHEQFF.

The J gene is TRBJ2-7, the V gene TRBV28, with a possible D match to TRBD1 (5 bases). Germline-derived CDR1 and CDR2 are MDHEN and SYDVKM. Trimming shortened V by 3 bases and J by 6 bases, and 15 bases separated the two germline ends. There are 14 residues in the CDR3. The DNA for the CDR3 is TGTGCCAGCAGTTTTCAGGGTGGGGTCCGCGAGCAGTACTTC. As protein: CASSFQGGVREQYF. Filled out from reference TRBV28 and TRBJ2-7, the complete variable domain reads DVKVTQSSRYLVKRTGEKVFLECVQDMDHENMFWYRQDPGLGLRLIYFSYDVKMKEKGDIPEGYSVSREKKERFSLILESASTNQTSMYLCASSFQGGVREQYFGPGTRLTVT.

The table lists this clonotype with a few counts. The rearrangement uses TRBV5-4 and TRBJ1-1; D is perhaps TRBD1 (6 bases). Germline V gene lookup returns CDR1 SGHNT and CDR2 YYREEE (reference sequence). The CDR3 length is 12 residues. Trimming shortened V by 0 bases and J by 12 bases, and 12 bases separated the two germline ends. The CDR3 reads CASSLVQGVSFF. The CDR3 nucleotides read TGTGCCAGCAGCTTGGTACAGGGTGTGTCTTTCTTT.

This clonotype was counted between two and nine times. The chain recombines TRBV5-1 with TRBJ1-4; 7 bases map to TRBD1. The CDR3 is 14 residues long. V trimming: 4 bases; J trimming: 8 bases; junction bases outside the gene matches: 8. The V gene's germline CDR1 is SGHRS and CDR2 YFSETQ. The CDR3 coding sequence is TGCGCCAGCAGCACTACAGGGGTGGAAGAAAAACTGTTTTTT. Translated: CASSTTGVEEKLFF.

The gene calls are TRBV24-1 and TRBJ2-4; a weak D match, TRBD1 (6 bases). This CDR3 contains 16 residues. From germline, CDR1 is KGHDR and CDR2 SFDVKD. V gave up 3 bases and J gave up 0 bases, with 11 bases separating them. Here the CDR3 reads CATSDPTGEAKNIQYF. The CDR3 DNA is TGTGCCACCAGTGATCCGACAGGAGAAGCCAAAAACATTCAGTACTTC.

Ten or more counts support this clonotype. The chain employs TRBV9 and TRBJ2-3, with unresolved D. CDR1 and CDR2 from the germline V gene are SGDLS and YYNGEE. The CDR3 sequence is 12 residues long. The V gene lost 4 bases and the J gene lost 6 bases, with 9 bases spanning the gap. The CDR3 coding sequence is TGTGCCAGCAGCCCTGGACCCGATACGCAGTATTTT. This translates into CASSPGPDTQYF.

This clonotype was detected once. This sequence joins TRBV14 and TRBJ2-7; D is perhaps TRBD1 or TRBD2 (6 bases each). The CDR3 is 15 amino acids. The germline CDR1 and CDR2 sequences are SGHDN and FVKESK. Between the trimmed V and J ends, which lost 1 base and 0 bases, there was a span of 10 bases. CDR3 protein: CASSQGGGYSYEQYV. The CDR3 nucleotides read TGTGCCAGCAGCCAAGGAGGGGGGTACTCCTACGAGCAGTACGTC.

The chain employs TRBV12-3 or TRBV12-4 and TRBJ2-3; D is perhaps TRBD2 (5 bases). This CDR3 has 15 residues. V dropped 3 bases and J dropped 1 base, with 11 bases sitting between them. CDR3 in amino acids: CASSFQLVGTDTQYF. Written as DNA, the CDR3 is TGTGCCAGCAGTTTCCAACTAGTTGGCACAGATACGCAGTATTTT.

This clonotype was seen a few times. The chain is built from TRBV20-1 and TRBJ2-5; 7 bases agree with TRBD1. V lost 8 bases and J lost 7; bases outside the gene matches: 16. Germline lookup yields CDR1 DFQATT and CDR2 SNEGSKA (reference sequence). The CDR3 loop spans 14 amino acids. CDR3 sequence: CSSARGTVQGTQYF. The CDR3 DNA sequence: TGCAGTTCCGCAAGGGGGACAGTCCAGGGGACCCAGTACTTC.

The chain employs TRBV7-8 and TRBJ2-3; 13 bases fit TRBD2. The CDR3 runs 17 residues. V was pared by 5 bases and J by 5 bases, with 10 bases of the junction left unmatched. CDR1 is SGHVS, CDR2 FQNEAQ, per germline. CDR3 sequence (DNA): TGTGCCAGCAGCAGGACTAGCGGGGGTCTCGGTGGAGATACGCAGTATTTT. This codes for CASSRTSGGLGGDTQYF.

V gene TRBV5-1 combines with J gene TRBJ1-1, with D unresolved. Per germline, CDR1 SGHRS and CDR2 YFSETQ. The CDR3 sequence is 12 residues long. Trimming removed 3 bases at V and 7 bases at J, with 10 bases between. In DNA form, the CDR3 reads TGCGCCAGCAGCTCCAACACCGGTGAAGCTTTCTTT. Its translation is CASSSNTGEAFF. Full variable domain (missing parts from reference TRBV5-1 and TRBJ1-1): KAGVTQTPRYLIKTRGQQVTLSCSPISGHRSVSWYQQTPGQGLQFLFEYFSETQRNKGNFPGRFSGRQFSNSRSEMNVSTLELGDSALYLCASSSNTGEAFFGQGTRLTVV.

The table lists this clonotype with a few counts. The chain combines TRBV12-3 or TRBV12-4 with TRBJ2-2; TRBD1 agrees at 9 bases. The CDR3 spans 16 residues. V lost 5 bases and J lost 4; bases outside the gene matches: 8. CDR3 loop: CASSQYRGLGTGELFF. The CDR3 nucleotides are TGTGCCAGCAGTCAGTACAGGGGGCTGGGCACCGGGGAGCTGTTTTTT.

This clonotype has a handful of counts. The chain carries TRBV29-1 and TRBJ2-1; D tentatively reads TRBD1 or TRBD2 (5 bases each). Germline loops: CDR1 SQVTM, CDR2 ANQGSEA. V was pared by 2 bases and J by 5 bases, with 10 bases between. The CDR3 is 13 residues long. CDR3 protein: CSVEFWGNNEQFF. The CDR3 DNA follows: TGCAGCGTTGAATTTTGGGGGAACAATGAGCAGTTCTTC.

The rearrangement uses TRBV5-6 and TRBJ2-7; D may correspond to TRBD1 or TRBD2 (5 bases each). The germline gives CDR1 SGHDT, CDR2 YYEEEE. Trimming left V 6 bases short and J 10 bases short, with 23 bases between. The CDR3 length is 14 residues. CDR3 in amino acids: CASNVGVSGPGQYF. Written as DNA, the CDR3 is TGTGCCAGCAACGTGGGGGTTTCGGGTCCGGGACAGTACTTC.

J is TRBJ2-5 and V is TRBV12-3 or TRBV12-4; unclear D gene. V was cut by 1 base and J by 0 bases, with 9 bases left in between. The CDR3 spans 15 residues. CDR3 bases: TGTGCCAGCAGTTTAGACCACACTAACCAAGAGACCCAGTACTTC. This gives the protein CASSLDHTNQETQYF.

This clonotype was recorded a few times. This chain links TRBV7-3 with TRBJ2-1; the D is unclear. V was cut by 1 base and J by 6 bases, with 7 bases left in between. This CDR3 region has 13 residues. The germline V gene has CDR1 SGHTA and CDR2 FQGTGA. CDR3 loop: CASSLSTINEQFF. In nucleotides, the CDR3 is TGTGCCAGCAGCTTAAGTACGATCAATGAGCAGTTCTTC.

This rearrangement joins TRBV13 to TRBJ2-6; 8 bases match TRBD1. CDR3 length: 19 amino acids. V was clipped by 3 bases and J by 3 bases; unmatched bases: 13. CDR1 and CDR2 from the germline V gene are PRHDT and FYEKMQ (reference sequence). The CDR3 DNA sequence: TGTGCCAGCAGCTTCCCCAAAAGAACAGGGGGATATGGGGCCAACGTCCTGACTTTC. Encoded protein: CASSFPKRTGGYGANVLTF.

As for this clonotype: One end of the junction varies from germline; a read error may be responsible. The chain has TRBV10-3 and TRBJ2-7; no clear D gene. Looked up from germline, CDR1 is ENHRY and CDR2 is SYGVKD. The CDR3 contains 16 residues. The CDR3 DNA follows: TGTGCCATCTGTGAGCCGCTGAATGCTTTATCTAGGGAGCAGTACTTC. Amino acids: CAICEPLNALSREQYF.

The chain is built from TRBV5-1 and TRBJ1-3, with 8 bases lining up with TRBD1. CDR1 and CDR2 (germline): SGHRS, YFSETQ. V lost 4 bases to trimming and J lost 6 bases; unmatched junction nucleotides: 9. The CDR3 covers 15 residues. CDR3 amino acids: CASSGGQEIVNTIYF. CDR3 bases: TGCGCCAGCAGCGGGGGACAGGAGATAGTAAACACCATATATTTT. Full variable domain (outside the CDR3, taken from reference TRBV5-1 and TRBJ1-3): KAGVTQTPRYLIKTRGQQVTLSCSPISGHRSVSWYQQTPGQGLQFLFEYFSETQRNKGNFPGRFSGRQFSNSRSEMNVSTLELGDSALYLCASSGGQEIVNTIYFGEGSWLTVV.

V gene TRBV7-8 combines with J gene TRBJ2-2; tentative D call: TRBD2 (7 bases). Trimming shortened V by 4 bases and J by 3 bases, and 24 bases separated the two germline ends. Germline V gene sequence: CDR1 SGHVS, CDR2 FQNEAQ. CDR3 length: 19 residues. CDR3 protein: CASSSRTVKGLVYTGELFF. CDR3 coding DNA: TGTGCCAGCAGCTCTAGGACAGTCAAAGGACTAGTGTACACCGGGGAGCTGTTTTTT.

This clonotype was counted between two and nine times. CDR3 coding DNA: TGTGCCAGCAGCTTAAGGACAGGGGGCCCCTCGAACTACAATGAGCAGTTCTTC. This translates into CASSLRTGGPSNYNEQFF. The V gene is TRBV11-2, the J gene TRBJ2-1; TRBD1 matches 11 bases. The V segment lost 2 bases and the J segment 3 bases; nucleotides outside the gene matches: 9. The V gene's germline CDR1 is SGHAT and CDR2 FQNNGV. The CDR3 runs 18 residues.

This clonotype turned up a few times. The CDR3 here is CASSLTSADTQYF. In DNA form, the CDR3 reads TGCGCCAGCAGCCTAACCTCAGCGGATACGCAGTATTTT. This chain connects TRBV4-1 to TRBJ2-3; no firm D call. Trimming removed 4 bases at V and 6 bases at J, with 11 bases between. CDR1 and CDR2 from the germline V gene are MGHRA and YSYEKL. The CDR3 has 13 residues.

The CDR3 DNA sequence: TGCGCCAGCAGCCAAGGGACTAGCGGGATCCAAGAGACCCAGTACTTC. Its translation: CASSQGTSGIQETQYF. The chain has TRBV4-1 and TRBJ2-5, with 12 nucleotides matching TRBD2. Losses at the gene ends were 1 base for V and 1 base for J; bases not matched to a gene: 1. This CDR3 has 16 residues. CDR1 is MGHRA, CDR2 YSYEKL, per germline.

The CDR3 bases are TGCGCCAGCAGCTTGGAGAGGACCCAGTACTTC. It specifies CASSLERTQYF. The rearrangement joins TRBV5-1 to TRBJ2-5, with D unclear. Trimming took off 0 bases at V and 7 bases at J, with 4 bases between the two ends. Germline V gene lookup returns CDR1 SGHRS and CDR2 YFSETQ. The CDR3 consists of 11 residues.